This T cell receptor (beta chain) emerged from a study of immune evolution from preneoplasia to lung adenocarcinoma (dated by TCRdb to 2020 to 2023). General notes on the study: HLA loss of heterozygosity was seen in roughly 7%, 15% and 33% of AIS, MIA and ADC lesions, and in no AAH lesions. POLYSOLVER was used to infer Class I HLA alleles from exome data, while LOHHLA was used to detect allele-specific HLA loss. TCR sequencing data were obtained from under 55 patients. The study profiled immune contexture across lung adenocarcinoma precursors and invasive adenocarcinoma using immune gene expression, TCR sequencing and multiplex immunofluorescence. Resected precursor lesions (AAH, AIS, MIA) and invasive adenocarcinomas were compared with paired morphologically normal lung tissue. The study reported that about 100 samples were used for TCR sequencing. A total of 40 to 65 patients with pulmonary nodules who underwent surgical resection were included in the overall cohort. The sample size was set by how many specimens were available, not by a prior power calculation. The immune data were integrated with whole exome sequencing and methylation data obtained from the same cohort of nodules.

The full study reports these points: The findings were based on association rather than direct causation, and larger cohorts with long-term follow-up and longitudinal biopsies were deemed needed. Because all patients were from Japan and China, applicability to Western populations was uncertain. The highest top T cell clone frequencies were observed in normal lung, and a progressive decrease in top T cell clone frequencies appeared to occur from AAH through AIS, MIA and invasive adenocarcinoma. The highest T cell clonality was observed in KRAS-mutant nodules compared with EGFR-mutant or double wild-type lesions. The highest clonality was observed in normal lung, whereas higher T cell density and diversity but lower clonality appeared to be present in later-stage lesions.

The CDR3 measures 14 amino acids from cysteine to phenylalanine. Just CDR3 DNA is preserved here, 42 bases in frame from base 1. V is trimmed back by 8 bases and J by 3 bases, and the junction contains 10 bases that no gene match accounts for. CDR1 is given as SGHDN and CDR2 as FVKESK, both from the germline V gene. Resection was performed on patients in Japan or China between the mid-2010s and the late 2010s. Two lung cancer pathologists independently confirmed the histologic diagnosis of each case on H&E slides. Premalignant or tumor cells were enriched for nucleic acid extraction by macro-dissection performed after pathologic assessment. DNA was isolated from FFPE tissue using the AllPrep DNA/RNA FFPE Kit. The immunoSEQ hsTCRbeta Kit was used to sequence TCR beta CDR3 regions from DNA. As for the original processing: The ImmunoSEQ Analyzer was used to analyse the TCR sequencing data. T cell clonality was defined as 1 minus Pielou's evenness, as computed on productive rearrangements. To measure T cell diversity, the inverse Simpson index was applied to productive templates. T cell density was expressed as TCR beta template counts normalized to usable DNA, with usable DNA estimated by amplifying and sequencing housekeeping genes. TCR metrics were compared across histologic stages using two-sided Kruskal-Wallis tests. TCRdb took this table from immuneACCESS and kept in-frame rearrangements with V and J called. Such tables lack part of the clones; where checked against another copy, unresolved V genes explain under half of the gap, and the rest is unexplained. V and J calls and clone size are as listed in that table; D and trimming were resolved from the DNA. The sample has some 41,000 clones on record, around 79% of them singletons. The ten largest make up approximately 4.6% of the sample.

About this clone: It lacks a known antigen. No per-base quality is available; no much larger clone lies one base away.

Sequenced: FFPE invasive lung adenocarcinoma tissue. Taken with the paper, the label for cell subset or site translates to: frankly invasive lung adenocarcinoma (ADC). This chain is built from TRBV14 and TRBJ2-7; the junction holds 7 bases that match TRBD1. The TCR originated in a person between 55 and 70 years old with lung adenocarcinoma. The nucleotide sequence reads as follows: TGTGCCAGCTCCCGAACAGGGGCGCGCTACGAGCAGTACTTC. This gives the protein CASSRTGARYEQYF.